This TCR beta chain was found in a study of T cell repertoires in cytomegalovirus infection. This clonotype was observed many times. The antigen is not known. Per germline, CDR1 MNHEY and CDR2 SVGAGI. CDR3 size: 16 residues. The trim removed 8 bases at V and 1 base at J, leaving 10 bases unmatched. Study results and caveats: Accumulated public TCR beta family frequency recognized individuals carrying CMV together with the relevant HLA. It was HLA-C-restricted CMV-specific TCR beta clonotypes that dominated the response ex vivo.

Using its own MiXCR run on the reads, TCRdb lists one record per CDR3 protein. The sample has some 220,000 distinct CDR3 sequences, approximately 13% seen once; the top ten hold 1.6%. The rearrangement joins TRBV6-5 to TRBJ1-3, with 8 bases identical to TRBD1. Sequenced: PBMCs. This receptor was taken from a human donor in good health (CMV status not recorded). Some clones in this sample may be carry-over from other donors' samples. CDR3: CASFQQGVASGNTIYF. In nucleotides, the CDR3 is TGTGCCAGCTTCCAACAGGGGGTTGCGTCTGGAAACACCATATATTTT.